This TCR beta chain was sequenced in a study of T cells in Graves' hyperthyroidism and ophthalmopathy. RNA transcripts gave rise to amplified TCR beta CDR3 regions. Primed by the HTBI set, a first-round RT-PCR was run on the TCR CDR3. TCRdb re-derived calls from the multiplex PCR reads in MiXCR, one entry per CDR3 protein. The data contain more than 550,000 distinct CDR3 sequences, approximately 42% of them singletons. The CDR3 runs 16 residues. Trimming at V came to 0 bases and at J to 4 bases, leaving 6 bases not matched to a gene. From germline, CDR1 is ENHRY and CDR2 SYGVKD. Study conclusions and caveats: Most clonotypes expanded in thyroid above 0.001 were likewise present in blood.

Comments on this clonotype: Its antigen is unidentified.

Specimen: peripheral blood or thyroid tissue (not recorded which). The chain links TRBV10-3 to TRBJ1-3, with TRBD1 identical over 7 bases. The TCR comes from an adult man with Graves' disease, either hyperthyroidism or ophthalmopathy (not recorded which). The CDR3 nucleotides read TGTGCCATCAGTGAGTCCGGGACAGCGGGAGGAAACACCATATATTTT. Amino acids: CAISESGTAGGNTIYF.